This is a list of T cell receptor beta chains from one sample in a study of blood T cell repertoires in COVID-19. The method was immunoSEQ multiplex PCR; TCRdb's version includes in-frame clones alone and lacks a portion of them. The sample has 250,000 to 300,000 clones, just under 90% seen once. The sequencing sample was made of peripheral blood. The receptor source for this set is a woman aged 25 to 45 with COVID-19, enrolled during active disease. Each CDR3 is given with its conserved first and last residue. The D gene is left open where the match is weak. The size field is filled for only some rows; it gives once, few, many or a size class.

CDR3 protein: CASRDPNRGDGYTF
CDR3 DNA: TGTGCCAGCAGGGACCCTAATCGGGGAGATGGCTACACCTTC
D gene: NA
J gene: TRBJ1-2
V gene: TRBV5-4
clone size: once

CDR3 protein: CASSPGTGNQPQHF
CDR3 DNA: TGTGCCAGCAGCCCTGGGACAGGAAATCAGCCCCAGCATTTT
D gene: TRBD1
J gene: TRBJ1-5
V gene: TRBV7-6
clone size: NA

CDR3 protein: CASSPTGIKKTQYF
CDR3 DNA: TGTGCCAGCAGCCCGACAGGGATCAAAAAGACCCAGTACTTC
D gene: TRBD1
J gene: TRBJ2-5
V gene: TRBV11-2
clone size: NA

CDR3 protein: CASSLAPGGTTDTQYF
CDR3 DNA: TGCGCCAGCAGCTTGGCCCCGGGGGGCACCACAGATACGCAGTATTTT
D gene: NA
J gene: TRBJ2-3
V gene: TRBV5-1
clone size: NA

CDR3 protein: CASSHTGPPYNSPLHF
CDR3 DNA: TGTGCCAGCTCACATACAGGGCCCCCCTATAATTCACCCCTCCACTTT
D gene: NA
J gene: TRBJ1-6
V gene: TRBV18
clone size: NA

CDR3 protein: CASRPPLTDYNEQFF
CDR3 DNA: TGTGCCAGCAGACCCCCCCTGACAGACTACAATGAGCAGTTCTTC
D gene: NA
J gene: TRBJ2-1
V gene: TRBV7-9
clone size: NA

CDR3 protein: CASSLNGGGTDTQYF
CDR3 DNA: TGTGCCAGCAGTTTAAACGGGGGGGGGACAGATACGCAGTATTTT
D gene: TRBD2
J gene: TRBJ2-3
V gene: TRBV27
clone size: NA

CDR3 protein: CASSLLGQGVPEQYF
CDR3 DNA: TGTGCCAGCAGTTTACTGGGACAGGGGGTTCCGGAGCAGTACTTC
D gene: TRBD1
J gene: TRBJ2-7
V gene: TRBV28
clone size: once

CDR3 protein: CASSELYVNTEAFF
CDR3 DNA: TGTGCCAGCAGTGAATTGTATGTTAACACTGAAGCTTTCTTT
D gene: NA
J gene: TRBJ1-1
V gene: TRBV2
clone size: once

CDR3 protein: CASSPSGSSYNEQFF
CDR3 DNA: TGCGCCAGCAGCCCGAGCGGAAGCTCCTACAATGAGCAGTTCTTC
D gene: NA
J gene: TRBJ2-1
V gene: TRBV5-1
clone size: few